These T cell receptor beta chains were read from a single sample in a study of T cells in Graves' hyperthyroidism and ophthalmopathy. TCRdb itself ran the multiplex PCR reads through MiXCR, one entry per CDR3 protein. Among roughly 350,000 distinct CDR3 sequences listed, approximately 13% were seen once. Sequencing was performed on blood. Receptors originate from a woman aged 40-49 years with Graves' ophthalmopathy. Each CDR3 is given with its conserved first and last residue. A D gene is named only where the DNA matches it firmly. A row's size may be missing; if present it is once, few, many or a size class.

d_call: TRBD1
v_call: TRBV7-2
clone_size: few
j_call: TRBJ2-7
cdr3_length: 15
cdr3_nt: TGTGCCAGCAGCTGGCTACAGGGGGCGATGCTCGAGCAGTACTTC
cdr3_aa: CASSWLQGAMLEQYF

d_call: NA
v_call: TRBV24-1
clone_size: NA
j_call: TRBJ2-3
cdr3_length: 13
cdr3_nt: TGTGCCACCAGAAAACAGGGTAAAGATACGCAGTATTTT
cdr3_aa: CATRKQGKDTQYF

d_call: NA
v_call: TRBV28
clone_size: NA
j_call: TRBJ1-2
cdr3_length: 12
cdr3_nt: TGTGCCAGCAGTTTATTCGGAGATGGCTACACCTTC
cdr3_aa: CASSLFGDGYTF

d_call: NA
v_call: TRBV11-2
clone_size: few
j_call: TRBJ1-3
cdr3_length: 16
cdr3_nt: TGTGCCAGCAGCGCCCCGGGACGGATCTCTGGAAACACCATATATTTT
cdr3_aa: CASSAPGRISGNTIYF

d_call: NA
v_call: TRBV24-1
clone_size: many
j_call: TRBJ2-1
cdr3_length: 15
cdr3_nt: TGTGCCACCAGTGATTACGGGTCGGGGGTTGGTGAGCAGTTCTTC
cdr3_aa: CATSDYGSGVGEQFF

d_call: TRBD2
v_call: TRBV4-1
clone_size: few
j_call: TRBJ2-7
cdr3_length: 15
cdr3_nt: TGCGCCAGCAGTCTTCTTCCGGGGGGTCCCTACGAGCAGTACTTC
cdr3_aa: CASSLLPGGPYEQYF

d_call: TRBD2
v_call: TRBV20-1
clone_size: many
j_call: TRBJ2-1
cdr3_length: 16
cdr3_nt: TGCAGTGCTAGCACGTTGGGCGGGGGGGGGTACAATGAGCAGTTCTTC
cdr3_aa: CSASTLGGGGYNEQFF

d_call: NA
v_call: TRBV15
clone_size: NA
j_call: TRBJ2-2
cdr3_length: 14
cdr3_nt: TGTGCCACCAGCAAGACCCTGAACACCGGGGAGCTGTTTTTT
cdr3_aa: CATSKTLNTGELFF

d_call: NA
v_call: TRBV6-1
clone_size: many
j_call: TRBJ2-4
cdr3_length: 15
cdr3_nt: TGTGCCAGCAGGAGCGACAGACAAATCAAAAACATTCAGTACTTC
cdr3_aa: CASRSDRQIKNIQYF

d_call: NA
v_call: TRBV25-1
clone_size: NA
j_call: TRBJ1-3
cdr3_length: 14
cdr3_nt: TGTGCCAGCAGTGATTCCAGCTCTGGAAACACCATATATTTT
cdr3_aa: CASSDSSSGNTIYF

d_call: TRBD2
v_call: TRBV7-2
clone_size: many
j_call: TRBJ2-1
cdr3_length: 16
cdr3_nt: TGTGCCAGCAGCTTTACTAGCGGGGGGGTCTACAATGAGCAGTTCTTC
cdr3_aa: CASSFTSGGVYNEQFF

d_call: NA
v_call: TRBV19
clone_size: NA
j_call: TRBJ2-1
cdr3_length: 13
cdr3_nt: TGTGCCAGTAGTATGCGGGTCAACAATGAGCAGTTCTTC
cdr3_aa: CASSMRVNNEQFF

d_call: NA
v_call: TRBV6-5
clone_size: NA
j_call: TRBJ2-1
cdr3_length: 14
cdr3_nt: TGTGCCAGCAGTTACCGACTAGAGTACAATGAGCAGTTCTTC
cdr3_aa: CASSYRLEYNEQFF

d_call: TRBD1
v_call: TRBV7-2
clone_size: many
j_call: TRBJ1-1
cdr3_length: 13
cdr3_nt: TGTGCCAGCAGAGCGACAGGGTCCACTGAAGCTTTCTTT
cdr3_aa: CASRATGSTEAFF

d_call: NA
v_call: TRBV3-1
clone_size: NA
j_call: TRBJ1-5
cdr3_length: 13
cdr3_nt: TGTGCCAGCAGCCCGGACAACAATCAGCCCCAGCATTTT
cdr3_aa: CASSPDNNQPQHF

d_call: TRBD1
v_call: TRBV6-2/TRBV6-3
clone_size: many
j_call: TRBJ2-1
cdr3_length: 14
cdr3_nt: TGTGCCAGCAGTCGAGACAGGGGGCGGAATGAGCAGTTCTTC
cdr3_aa: CASSRDRGRNEQFF

d_call: NA
v_call: TRBV7-6
clone_size: NA
j_call: TRBJ2-1
cdr3_length: 15
cdr3_nt: TGTGCCAGCAGCTCCGTGACGGGGAGCTACAATGAGCAGTTCTTC
cdr3_aa: CASSSVTGSYNEQFF

d_call: NA
v_call: TRBV20-1
clone_size: NA
j_call: TRBJ1-1
cdr3_length: 12
cdr3_nt: TGCAGTCCCTGGGGTAGGAACACTGAAGCTTTCTTT
cdr3_aa: CSPWGRNTEAFF

d_call: TRBD1
v_call: TRBV14
clone_size: NA
j_call: TRBJ2-3
cdr3_length: 19
cdr3_nt: TGTGCCAGCAGCCCTCCAGATAGACAGGGGCAAGTGAGCACAGATACGCAGTATTTT
cdr3_aa: CASSPPDRQGQVSTDTQYF

d_call: NA
v_call: TRBV5-8
clone_size: many
j_call: TRBJ1-5
cdr3_length: 15
cdr3_nt: TGTGCCAGCAGCTTGGTGGCAGGGCAAGGTCAGCCCCAGCATTTT
cdr3_aa: CASSLVAGQGQPQHF

d_call: TRBD2
v_call: TRBV28
clone_size: many
j_call: TRBJ2-4
cdr3_length: 18
cdr3_nt: TGTGCCAGCAGTTCGACTAGCGGGACGAGACTAGCCAAAAACATTCAGTACTTC
cdr3_aa: CASSSTSGTRLAKNIQYF

d_call: NA
v_call: TRBV20-1
clone_size: NA
j_call: TRBJ1-2
cdr3_length: 13
cdr3_nt: TGCAGTGCTAAGGACGGACACGGCTATGGCTACACCTTC
cdr3_aa: CSAKDGHGYGYTF

d_call: TRBD1
v_call: TRBV7-2
clone_size: few
j_call: TRBJ1-2
cdr3_length: 15
cdr3_nt: TGTGCCAGCAGCCAAACAAGACAGGGCCTCTCAGGCTACACCTTC
cdr3_aa: CASSQTRQGLSGYTF

d_call: NA
v_call: TRBV4-1
clone_size: NA
j_call: TRBJ1-3
cdr3_length: 15
cdr3_nt: TGCGCCAGCAGCCTGCGGACGTCCTCTGGAAACACCATATATTTT
cdr3_aa: CASSLRTSSGNTIYF

d_call: NA
v_call: TRBV7-9
clone_size: many
j_call: TRBJ2-5
cdr3_length: 13
cdr3_nt: TGTGCCAGCAGCTTAGTTCCGCAAGAGACCCAGTACTTC
cdr3_aa: CASSLVPQETQYF

d_call: TRBD2
v_call: TRBV27
clone_size: many
j_call: TRBJ2-1
cdr3_length: 15
cdr3_nt: TGTGCCAGCAGTTCATTAGCGGGAGATGACGATGAGCAGTTCTTC
cdr3_aa: CASSSLAGDDDEQFF

d_call: NA
v_call: TRBV6-5
clone_size: many
j_call: TRBJ2-7
cdr3_length: 16
cdr3_nt: TGTGCCAGCAGTTACTCGAAAAGGGGAAGGATCCACGAGCAGTACTTC
cdr3_aa: CASSYSKRGRIHEQYF

d_call: TRBD2
v_call: TRBV9
clone_size: many
j_call: TRBJ2-3
cdr3_length: 17
cdr3_nt: TGTGCCAGCAGCAAAGAAGCTAGCGGGGTTAGCACAGATACGCAGTATTTT
cdr3_aa: CASSKEASGVSTDTQYF

d_call: TRBD1
v_call: TRBV11-3
clone_size: many
j_call: TRBJ1-2
cdr3_length: 14
cdr3_nt: TGTGCCAGCAGCTCAAGGGACAGATCCTATGGCTACACCTTC
cdr3_aa: CASSSRDRSYGYTF

d_call: TRBD2
v_call: TRBV3-1
clone_size: many
j_call: TRBJ2-7
cdr3_length: 17
cdr3_nt: TGTGCCAGCAGCTTAAACCCCGGGACTAGCGGATCCTACGAGCAGTACTTC
cdr3_aa: CASSLNPGTSGSYEQYF

d_call: NA
v_call: TRBV27
clone_size: many
j_call: TRBJ2-1
cdr3_length: 13
cdr3_nt: TGTGCCAGCAGTTTATCCTTACTCAATGAGCAGTTCTTC
cdr3_aa: CASSLSLLNEQFF

d_call: TRBD1
v_call: TRBV5-8
clone_size: NA
j_call: TRBJ1-4
cdr3_length: 16
cdr3_nt: TGTGCCAGCAGCCGTCCTACAGGGGGAGGGTATGAAAAACTGTTTTTT
cdr3_aa: CASSRPTGGGYEKLFF

d_call: TRBD1
v_call: TRBV2
clone_size: many
j_call: TRBJ2-4
cdr3_length: 14
cdr3_nt: TGTGCCAGCAGTGTTATGGGACAGGGGAACATTCAGTACTTC
cdr3_aa: CASSVMGQGNIQYF

d_call: TRBD2
v_call: TRBV20-1
clone_size: few
j_call: TRBJ2-1
cdr3_length: 16
cdr3_nt: TGCAGTGCTAGAGACTTAGCGGGAAGCTCCTACAATGAGCAGTTCTTC
cdr3_aa: CSARDLAGSSYNEQFF

d_call: NA
v_call: TRBV24-1
clone_size: many
j_call: TRBJ1-2
cdr3_length: 12
cdr3_nt: TGTGCCACCAGTACTATCCGGGATGGCTACACCTTC
cdr3_aa: CATSTIRDGYTF

d_call: TRBD1
v_call: TRBV13
clone_size: many
j_call: TRBJ1-2
cdr3_length: 13
cdr3_nt: TGTGCCAGCAGCCAGAACAGGGGGCAAGGCTACACCTTC
cdr3_aa: CASSQNRGQGYTF

d_call: TRBD2
v_call: TRBV2
clone_size: few
j_call: TRBJ2-1
cdr3_length: 15
cdr3_nt: TGTGCCAGCAGAGAGCGGGGGAACAACAGGAATGAGCAGTTCTTC
cdr3_aa: CASRERGNNRNEQFF

d_call: NA
v_call: TRBV7-2
clone_size: few
j_call: TRBJ2-3
cdr3_length: 15
cdr3_nt: TGTGCCAGCAGCTTAAGCGTGGCCACCAGAGATACGCAGTATTTT
cdr3_aa: CASSLSVATRDTQYF

d_call: NA
v_call: TRBV5-6
clone_size: few
j_call: TRBJ2-2
cdr3_length: 12
cdr3_nt: TGTGCCAGCAGCTTGTGGGCCGGGGAGCTGTTTTTT
cdr3_aa: CASSLWAGELFF

d_call: TRBD2
v_call: TRBV20-1
clone_size: many
j_call: TRBJ2-5
cdr3_length: 17
cdr3_nt: TGCAGTGCTAGATCGGGACTAGCGGGAGGGCCGGGGGAGACCCAGTACTTC
cdr3_aa: CSARSGLAGGPGETQYF

d_call: TRBD2
v_call: TRBV2
clone_size: many
j_call: TRBJ2-7
cdr3_length: 15
cdr3_nt: TGTGCCAGCAGTCTGACTAGCGCCCGAGGGTACGAGCAGTACTTC
cdr3_aa: CASSLTSARGYEQYF

d_call: NA
v_call: TRBV19
clone_size: many
j_call: TRBJ1-1
cdr3_length: 15
cdr3_nt: TGTGCCAGTAGTACCGAACCCCCTCGGCACACTGAAGCTTTCTTT
cdr3_aa: CASSTEPPRHTEAFF

d_call: NA
v_call: TRBV20-1
clone_size: many
j_call: TRBJ2-7
cdr3_length: 13
cdr3_nt: TGCAGTGCTAACTCTTGGGGCGCCTACGAGCAGTACTTC
cdr3_aa: CSANSWGAYEQYF

d_call: NA
v_call: TRBV10-1
clone_size: many
j_call: TRBJ2-1
cdr3_length: 12
cdr3_nt: TGCGCCAGCAGGGGAGGTAAGGGGGAGCAGTTCTTC
cdr3_aa: CASRGGKGEQFF

d_call: TRBD1
v_call: TRBV7-9
clone_size: NA
j_call: TRBJ1-2
cdr3_length: 15
cdr3_nt: TGTGCCAGAAGCTTCGACCGGACAGGGAACTATGGCTACGCCTTC
cdr3_aa: CARSFDRTGNYGYAF

d_call: NA
v_call: TRBV15
clone_size: few
j_call: TRBJ1-1
cdr3_length: 14
cdr3_nt: TGTGCCACCAGCACCATCCCCCGGTTCACTGAAGCTTTCTTT
cdr3_aa: CATSTIPRFTEAFF

d_call: NA
v_call: TRBV11-3
clone_size: many
j_call: TRBJ2-3
cdr3_length: 14
cdr3_nt: TGTGCCAGCAGCTTAGGGGGTCGTGCAGATACGCAGTATTTT
cdr3_aa: CASSLGGRADTQYF

d_call: NA
v_call: TRBV7-8
clone_size: NA
j_call: TRBJ2-5
cdr3_length: 14
cdr3_nt: TGTGCCAGCAGCTCGGACTGGTTGCAAGAGACCCAGTACTTC
cdr3_aa: CASSSDWLQETQYF

d_call: TRBD1
v_call: TRBV29-1
clone_size: many
j_call: TRBJ1-6
cdr3_length: 15
cdr3_nt: TGCAGCGTTCCGGGGACAGGGGGCGATAATTCACCCCTCCACTTT
cdr3_aa: CSVPGTGGDNSPLHF

d_call: TRBD2
v_call: TRBV14
clone_size: few
j_call: TRBJ2-7
cdr3_length: 15
cdr3_nt: TGTGCCAGCAGCCCATTACTAGCGGGAGTAGGCGAGCAGTACTTC
cdr3_aa: CASSPLLAGVGEQYF

d_call: NA
v_call: TRBV28
clone_size: NA
j_call: TRBJ1-2
cdr3_length: 12
cdr3_nt: TGTGCCAGCAGTTTATCCACTGATGGCTACACCTTC
cdr3_aa: CASSLSTDGYTF

d_call: TRBD1
v_call: TRBV19
clone_size: many
j_call: TRBJ1-2
cdr3_length: 14
cdr3_nt: TGTGCCAGTAGCGACAGGGGTGGGATACGTGGCTACACCTTC
cdr3_aa: CASSDRGGIRGYTF

d_call: NA
v_call: TRBV20-1
clone_size: NA
j_call: TRBJ2-6
cdr3_length: 14
cdr3_nt: TGCAGTGCTAGTCGGGACTCTGGGGCCAACGTCCTGACTTTC
cdr3_aa: CSASRDSGANVLTF